A single sample is the source of the 12 T cell receptor beta chains below, sequenced in a study of blood T cells in healthy people across ages. Using a J-beta primer mix together with a sample-barcoded 5' primer, a second PCR was run for roughly 6 to 12 cycles. TCRdb ran MiXCR on the 5' RACE reads and lists one entry per CDR3 protein. The sample contains around 1,500,000 distinct CDR3 sequences, 28% of which appear only once. Sequencing was carried out using blood. The receptors here all came from a woman in her 30s in good health.

The V gene is TRBV4-1, the J gene TRBJ2-1; no reliable D call. Trimming pared 3 bases from V and 8 bases from J, leaving 8 bases between. Germline loops: CDR1 MGHRA, CDR2 YSYEKL. The CDR3 extends over 12 amino acids. As DNA, the CDR3 is TGCGCCAGCAGCCACGTCATGGATGAGCAGTTCTTC. This sequence encodes CASSHVMDEQFF.

The chain employs TRBV12-3 or TRBV12-4 and TRBJ1-2, with D unresolved. Trimming removed 0 bases from V and 6 bases from J, with 5 bases in between. CDR3 length equals 12 residues. CDR3 nucleotide sequence: TGTGCCAGCAGTTTAGCGCAGCATGGCTACACCTTC. Amino acid sequence: CASSLAQHGYTF.

Remarks on this clonotype: Being one base from a much bigger clone, this may be a read error. This rearrangement joins TRBV11-3 to TRBJ1-1, with D tentatively TRBD1 (5 bases). CDR3 length: 13 residues. Germline loops: CDR1 SGHNT, CDR2 YENEEA. Trimming stripped 5 bases from V and 0 bases from J, with 7 bases between. The DNA of the CDR3 is TGTGCCAGCAGCGTACAGGTGAACACTGAAGCTTTCTTT. Its translation: CASSVQVNTEAFF.

As regards this clonotype: A read error is possible here, since a much larger clone lies one base away. V gene TRBV29-1 combines with J gene TRBJ1-2, with no clear D. CDR3 size: 11 residues. Germline CDR1 is SQVTM and CDR2 is ANQGSEA. CDR3 nucleotides: TGCAGCGCCGGCTCGGACTATGACTACACCTTC. Translating gives CSAGSDYDYTF.

This clonotype has a handful of counts. This rearrangement joins TRBV6-5 to TRBJ2-5, with D perhaps matching TRBD2 (6 bases). The CDR3 runs to 15 residues. Germline CDR1 reads MNHEY; CDR2 reads SVGAGI. Deletions cut 0 bases from V and 5 bases from J, with 13 bases between. CDR3: CASSYSMAGRETQYF. The CDR3, as DNA: TGTGCCAGCAGTTACTCGATGGCAGGGAGGGAGACCCAGTACTTC.

This clonotype occurred a few times. V and J are TRBV29-1 and TRBJ2-7; D call uncertain. V lost 8 bases to trimming and J lost 3 bases, with 14 bases between them. The CDR3 has 12 residues. Germline CDR1 is SQVTM and CDR2 is ANQGSEA. CDR3 region: CSTLDTLYEQYF. The DNA of the CDR3 is TGCAGCACCCTTGACACTCTCTACGAGCAGTACTTC.

This clonotype was recorded a few times. This chain joins TRBV12-3 or TRBV12-4 and TRBJ2-5, with 9 positions matching TRBD1. With V trimmed by 3 bases and J by 2 bases, 4 bases remained unmatched. The CDR3 extends over 15 amino acids. The DNA for the CDR3 is TGTGCCAGCAGTTTTTGGGACAGGGAACAAGAGACCCAGTACTTC. As protein: CASSFWDREQETQYF.

The rearrangement joins TRBV7-3 to TRBJ2-3, with 7 bases identical to TRBD2. Germline trimming cut 5 bases from V and 4 bases from J; bases unmatched to any gene: 3. Germline values: CDR1 SGHTA, CDR2 FQGTGA. This CDR3 spans 13 amino acids. The CDR3 bases are TGTGCCAGCAGCGTTGGGAGGGCAGATACGCAGTATTTT. Translation gives CASSVGRADTQYF.

V usage is TRBV20-1 and J usage is TRBJ2-1; D remains unclear. Trimming stripped 0 bases from V and 6 bases from J, with 15 bases between. The CDR3 runs 15 residues. Germline V gene data show CDR1 as DFQATT and CDR2 as SNEGSKA (reference sequence). The CDR3 sequence is CSARDLGQPGNEQFF. Here the CDR3 DNA reads TGCAGTGCTAGAGATTTGGGCCAACCCGGCAATGAGCAGTTCTTC.

This clonotype has only a few counts. This clone may be a read error of a much larger clone one base away. The chain combines TRBV12-3 or TRBV12-4 with TRBJ2-7; weak D call: TRBD1 (5 bases). This CDR3 region has 13 residues. The CDR3 sequence: CASRGPYSYEQDF. CDR3 DNA sequence: TGTGCCAGCAGGGGGCCGTACTCCTACGAGCAGGACTTC.

This clonotype appeared a few times. The chain couples TRBV24-1 to TRBJ2-7, with TRBD2 identical over 11 bases. CDR3 length: 15 residues. J was trimmed by 7 bases and V by 6 bases; bases with no gene match: 10. CDR1 is KGHDR and CDR2 is SFDVKD in the germline V gene. The CDR3 DNA is TGTGCCACCAGTTTGGGGACTAGCGGACGGGATGAGCAGTACTTC. Translating gives CATSLGTSGRDEQYF.

The chain links TRBV12-3 or TRBV12-4 to TRBJ2-5; perhaps TRBD2 as D (7 bases). The CDR3 is 15 amino acids. V was pared by 3 bases and J by 5 bases, with 16 bases between. This CDR3 reads CASSFKGGIMETQYF. As DNA, the CDR3 is TGTGCCAGCAGTTTCAAGGGGGGGATCATGGAGACCCAGTACTTC.